This T cell receptor beta chain was sequenced during a study of blood T cells in healthy people across ages. Primers used in a second PCR of roughly 6 to 11 cycles were a sample-barcoded 5' primer and a J-beta primer mix. TCRdb processed the 5' RACE reads anew with MiXCR; each CDR3 protein has one entry. The repertoire holds 850,000 to 1,300,000 distinct CDR3 sequences, with under 45% as singletons. V lost 3 bases, J lost 8 bases, and 13 bases lay in between. This CDR3 has 13 residues. CDR1 MDHEN and CDR2 SYDVKM come from the germline V gene. The sample holds a few counts of this clonotype. The gene calls are TRBV28 and TRBJ1-2, with D tentatively TRBD1 (5 bases). This TCR was sampled from a woman aged 60-75 years in good health. The source material was blood. The CDR3 spells CASSFGRGRGYTF. CDR3 DNA: TGTGCCAGCAGTTTTGGGCGGGGCCGGGGCTACACCTTC.